The 27 T cell receptor beta chains below all came from one sample that was sequenced in a study of blood T cell repertoires in COVID-19. Data came from immunoSEQ multiplex PCR; TCRdb stores just in-frame clones and leaves some out. The sample yields approximately 480,000 clones, approximately 86% seen once. The sequencing sample was made of PBMCs or T cells enriched from blood (not recorded which). The receptor source for this set is a woman younger than 30 who had recovered from COVID-19.

The chain joins TRBV12-3 or TRBV12-4 to TRBJ1-4; TRBD1 aligns across 8 bases. With 2 bases clipped from V and 15 bases from J, the junction kept 8 bases outside the gene matches. The CDR3 is 13 amino acids. DNA of the CDR3: TGTGCCAGCAGTTTATCTACAGGGGGTTATATGTTTTTT. This gives the protein CASSLSTGGYMFF.

The V call is TRBV5-1, the J call TRBJ1-1; no clear D. From germline, CDR1 is SGHRS and CDR2 YFSETQ. This CDR3 region has 14 residues. V lost 0 bases and J 5 bases, leaving 11 bases between the germline ends. CDR3 coding DNA: TGCGCCAGCAGCTTGGGAGGTGCCCGGACTGAAGCTTTCTTT. This encodes CASSLGGARTEAFF.

The chain links TRBV6-5 to TRBJ1-1; TRBD1 aligns across 10 bases. Germline V gives CDR1 MNHEY, CDR2 SVGAGI. The length of the CDR3 is 16 residues. V trimming: 3 bases; J trimming: 4 bases; junction bases outside the gene matches: 8. The CDR3 loop is CASSYSTGGSSTEAFF. In nucleotides, the CDR3 is TGTGCCAGCAGTTATTCGACAGGGGGCTCGAGCACTGAAGCTTTCTTT.

This sequence joins TRBV28 and TRBJ1-2; a weak D match, TRBD1 (5 bases). There are 14 residues in the CDR3. The ends were cut back, 2 bases at V and 4 bases at J, with 11 bases in the middle. Germline loops: CDR1 MDHEN, CDR2 SYDVKM. The CDR3 nucleotides read TGTGCCAGCAGTTTAAAGGGACTGGGCTATGGCTACACCTTC. Residues: CASSLKGLGYGYTF.

The rearrangement uses TRBV2 and TRBJ1-1, with no clear D. Germline V gene lookup returns CDR1 SNHLY and CDR2 FYNNEI. This CDR3 region has 14 residues. V lost 3 bases and J lost 4, with 12 bases in between. The CDR3 DNA sequence: TGTGCCAGCAGTGATTCGCGGGCGGGCACTGAAGCTTTCTTT. Translating gives CASSDSRAGTEAFF.

The chain combines TRBV5-8 with TRBJ1-1; D is perhaps TRBD1 (5 bases). Between the trimmed V and J ends, which lost 2 bases and 2 bases, there was a span of 13 bases. The V gene's germline CDR1 is SGHTS and CDR2 YDEGEE. The CDR3 sequence is 15 residues long. The CDR3 coding sequence is TGTGCCAGCAGCTTTAGCGGTGGGGGAAACACTGAAGCTTTCTTT. It translates to CASSFSGGGNTEAFF.

On this clone: One junction end disagrees with the germline gene, perhaps due to a read error. This rearrangement joins TRBV19 to TRBJ2-1, with a tentative D call TRBD2 (7 bases). Germline CDR1 is LNHDA and CDR2 is SQIVND (reference sequence). The CDR3 has 16 amino acids. CDR3: CTSSMGGGSFYNEQFF. The CDR3 coding sequence is TGTACCAGTAGTATGGGAGGGGGGAGTTTCTACAATGAGCAGTTCTTC. Full variable domain (remainder filled in from reference TRBV19 and TRBJ2-1): DGGITQSPKYLFRKEGQNVTLSCEQNLNHDAMYWYRQDPGQGLRLIYYSQIVNDFQKGDIAEGYSVSREKKESFPLTVTSAQKNPTAFYLCTSSMGGGSFYNEQFFGPGTRLTVL.

The chain joins TRBV28 to TRBJ2-4; 8 positions match TRBD1. CDR3 length: 16 amino acids. J gave up 2 bases and V 6 bases, and 9 bases lay outside the gene matches. Germline CDR1 is MDHEN and CDR2 is SYDVKM. CDR3 DNA: TGTGCCAGCAGAGGGCAGGGGGCGAAAACCAAAAACATTCAGTACTTC. It is translated as CASRGQGAKTKNIQYF.

This clone appeared a single time. The CDR3 loop is CASSFKGDTEAFF. The CDR3 DNA follows: TGTGCCAGCAGCTTTAAGGGAGACACTGAAGCTTTCTTT. This rearrangement joins TRBV11-2 to TRBJ1-1, with no clear D. This CDR3 region has 13 residues. V lost 3 bases, J lost 3 bases, and 8 bases lay in between. Germline V gene lookup returns CDR1 SGHAT and CDR2 FQNNGV.

The rearrangement joins TRBV5-4 to TRBJ1-1; possible D gene TRBD1, 5 bases. The CDR3 runs to 17 residues. Trimming stripped 0 bases from V and 4 bases from J, with 19 bases between. Germline lookup yields CDR1 SGHNT and CDR2 YYREEE (reference sequence). CDR3 DNA sequence: TGTGCCAGCAGCTTGGGGGGGGGTCAAGGCCAAATCACTGAAGCTTTCTTT. Encoded protein: CASSLGGGQGQITEAFF.

V and J are TRBV23-1 and TRBJ1-2, with 9 nucleotides matching TRBD1. TRBV23-1 is assigned to the ORF class and has an uncertain function. The junction had 7 bases not matched to a gene; V was cut back by 4 bases and J by 4 bases. The CDR3 extends over 15 amino acids. CDR3 sequence (DNA): TGCGCCAGCAGTCCAACGGGACAGGGAACCTATGGCTACACCTTC. This codes for CASSPTGQGTYGYTF.

The genes are TRBV5-1 and TRBJ1-1, with TRBD1 identical over 7 bases. Germline trimming cut 0 bases from V and 8 bases from J; bases unmatched to any gene: 16. This CDR3 is 17 amino acids long. Germline V gene data show CDR1 as SGHRS and CDR2 as YFSETQ. DNA of the CDR3: TGCGCCAGCAGCTTGGGGTTGAGTGGTTCCGGACAGGCAGAAGCTTTCTTT. Its translation: CASSLGLSGSGQAEAFF.

In its sample, this clone was seen a few times. The CDR3, as DNA: TGTGCCACCAGCATCGTCCGGGGGGCATACGAGCAGTACTTC. Translated: CATSIVRGAYEQYF. The rearrangement links TRBV15 to TRBJ2-7; TRBD2 might be the D (7 bases). This CDR3 spans 14 amino acids. Trimming took 4 bases from V and 4 from J, leaving 14 bases between them. Germline loops: CDR1 LNHNV, CDR2 YYDKDF (reference sequence).

The chain joins TRBV5-1 to TRBJ2-5; D perhaps matches TRBD2 (6 bases). The V gene's germline CDR1 is SGHRS and CDR2 YFSETQ. Trimming took off 4 bases at V and 1 base at J, with 11 bases between the two ends. The CDR3 consists of 14 residues. The CDR3 region is CASSRGTPQETQYF. As DNA, the CDR3 is TGCGCCAGCAGCCGGGGGACTCCCCAAGAGACCCAGTACTTC. The variable domain in full, with the rest retrieved from reference TRBV5-1 and TRBJ2-5, is KAGVTQTPRYLIKTRGQQVTLSCSPISGHRSVSWYQQTPGQGLQFLFEYFSETQRNKGNFPGRFSGRQFSNSRSEMNVSTLELGDSALYLCASSRGTPQETQYFGPGTRLLVL.

The V call is TRBV5-1, the J call TRBJ1-4; D is unresolved. This CDR3 contains 14 residues. Trimming left V 5 bases short and J 2 bases short, with 10 bases between. Germline lookup yields CDR1 SGHRS and CDR2 YFSETQ. CDR3 protein: CASRPAGTNEKLFF. The CDR3 DNA reads as TGCGCCAGCAGACCGGCGGGTACTAATGAAAAACTGTTTTTT. Variable domain in full (rest from reference TRBV5-1 and TRBJ1-4): KAGVTQTPRYLIKTRGQQVTLSCSPISGHRSVSWYQQTPGQGLQFLFEYFSETQRNKGNFPGRFSGRQFSNSRSEMNVSTLELGDSALYLCASRPAGTNEKLFFGSGTQLSVL.

The V and J genes are TRBV30 and TRBJ1-4, with no clear D. V gave up 4 bases and J gave up 8 bases, with 20 bases separating them. CDR1 and CDR2 (germline): GTSNPN, SVGIG (reference sequence). This CDR3 spans 15 amino acids. CDR3 in DNA: TGTGCCTGGACTTCGATCGTCCAGCCGGAGGAAAAACTGTTTTTT. This translates into CAWTSIVQPEEKLFF.

Regarding this clone: Additional DNA sequences in this sample encode the identical CDR3. The rearrangement joins TRBV5-4 to TRBJ1-2; no clear D. The V end lost 0 bases, the J end lost 8 bases, and 8 bases lay between the germline ends. Germline CDR1 and CDR2: SGHNT and YYREEE (reference sequence). This CDR3 is 12 amino acids long. The CDR3 is CASSLGAQGYTF. In DNA, the CDR3 is TGTGCCAGCAGCTTGGGGGCTCAGGGCTACACCTTC.

The table lists this clone with a count of one. The chain joins TRBV14 to TRBJ1-1; D may be TRBD1 (5 bases). The length of the CDR3 is 13 residues. Germline V lookup: CDR1 SGHDN, CDR2 FVKESK. Trimming pared 1 base from V and 5 bases from J, leaving 8 bases between. CDR3 nucleotide sequence: TGTGCCAGCAGCCAAGTGGGGGGTACTGAAGCTTTCTTT. It specifies CASSQVGGTEAFF.

About this clone itself: A much larger clone lies a single base off, so this may be a read error. The V and J genes are TRBV4-1 and TRBJ1-6; 8 bases fit TRBD1. The germline V gene has CDR1 MGHRA and CDR2 YSYEKL. The J segment lost 6 bases and the V segment lost 0 bases, leaving 4 bases of the junction unmatched. The CDR3 extends over 16 amino acids. The CDR3 reads CASSQDQGAVNSPLHF. The CDR3 nucleotides read TGCGCCAGCAGCCAAGATCAGGGGGCGGTTAATTCACCCCTCCACTTT.

The chain combines TRBV19 with TRBJ1-2; D not resolved. The CDR3 is 15 amino acids. Between the trimmed V and J ends, which lost 6 bases and 1 base, there was a span of 15 bases. Per the germline V gene, CDR1 is LNHDA and CDR2 is SQIVND (reference sequence). The CDR3 loop reads CASSESMNFNYGYTF. The CDR3, as DNA: TGTGCCAGTAGCGAGAGCATGAATTTTAACTATGGCTACACCTTC.

The genes are TRBV5-1 and TRBJ1-4; perhaps TRBD1 as D (5 bases). Per the germline V gene, CDR1 is SGHRS and CDR2 is YFSETQ. The V end lost 3 bases, the J end lost 7 bases, and 13 bases lay between the germline ends. The CDR3 length is 14 residues. The CDR3 spells CASSSLGAGEKLFF. In nucleotides, the CDR3 is TGCGCCAGCAGCTCCCTAGGGGCAGGTGAAAAACTGTTTTTT.

V and J are TRBV7-6 and TRBJ1-3; D possibly corresponds to TRBD1 (6 bases). Trimming cost V 3 bases and J 2 bases, with 8 bases left between them. Germline CDR1 SGHVS, CDR2 FNYEAQ. The CDR3 sequence is 14 residues long. CDR3 residues: CASSFEGAGNTIYF. CDR3 sequence (DNA): TGTGCCAGCAGCTTCGAGGGGGCTGGAAACACCATATATTTT.

The rearrangement uses TRBV4-2 and TRBJ2-7, with 9 bases aligning to TRBD2. Trimming at V came to 0 bases and at J to 5 bases, leaving 8 bases not matched to a gene. The CDR3 has 16 amino acids. CDR1 and CDR2 (germline): LGHNA, YNFKEQ. CDR3 bases: TGTGCCAGCAGCCAAGATCGCGGCGGGGGGGCCGACGAGCAGTACTTC. Protein sequence: CASSQDRGGGADEQYF.

The chain employs TRBV5-6 and TRBJ2-1, with unresolved D. This CDR3 spans 17 amino acids. Between the trimmed V and J ends, which lost 2 bases and 0 bases, there was a span of 15 bases. CDR1 and CDR2 (germline): SGHDT, YYEEEE. Here the CDR3 reads CASSFVAAVSSYNEQFF. The CDR3 coding sequence is TGTGCCAGCAGCTTCGTTGCGGCAGTCAGCTCCTACAATGAGCAGTTCTTC.

V usage is TRBV6-8 and J usage is TRBJ2-2; TRBD2 aligns across 8 bases. Trimming at V came to 7 bases and at J to 5 bases, leaving 9 bases not matched to a gene. The CDR3 has 15 residues. From germline, CDR1 is MNHGY and CDR2 SAAAGT. The CDR3 loop reads CASTQAGAGTGELFF. For the CDR3, the DNA is TGTGCCAGCACCCAAGCGGGGGCGGGGACCGGGGAGCTGTTTTTT.

The rearrangement links TRBV30 to TRBJ2-3; D possibly corresponds to TRBD2 (6 bases). Germline CDR1 and CDR2: GTSNPN and SVGIG (reference sequence). The CDR3 has 14 amino acids. Trimming stripped 2 bases from V and 4 bases from J, with 13 bases between. In DNA form, the CDR3 reads TGTGCCTGGAGTCCCGGGGTAGCGGCAGATACGCAGTATTTT. Amino acid sequence: CAWSPGVAADTQYF.

The chain combines TRBV5-1 with TRBJ2-1; D might be TRBD1 (6 bases). CDR3 size: 14 residues. Germline V CDR1 and CDR2: SGHRS, YFSETQ. Trimming took 0 bases from V and 7 from J, leaving 11 bases between them. The CDR3 DNA is TGCGCCAGCAGCTTGGTTGGGGGCGGGAATGAGCAGTTCTTC. It yields the protein CASSLVGGGNEQFF.